This TCR beta chain was documented in a study of blood T cell repertoires in COVID-19. Study overall: Samples of COVID-19 (acute and convalescent) were obtained from the United States, Italy and Spain. Sources were T cells, B-cell-depleted T cells, or PBMCs; the material itself was cDNA or gDNA.

CDR3 length: 15 residues. V shed 2 bases and J 2 bases; nucleotides not matched to a gene: 2. The germline V gene encodes CDR1 LGHDT and CDR2 YNNKEL (reference sequence). Original analysis: Quantification of nucleated cells was approximated via reference gene primer amplification. Clones were read by immunoSEQ multiplex PCR, and TCRdb kept only the in-frame ones, dropping some. D and trimming were read from the DNA, whereas the V and J calls and clone size are those reported in that table. The repertoire includes some 100,000 clones, under 90% of them detected once, and roughly 7% sits in the top ten.

The sample consisted of peripheral blood. The chain has TRBV3-1 (or the pseudogene TRBV3-2) and TRBJ2-5, with 10 bases aligning to TRBD2. The source of this sequence is a woman aged 50 to 65 with acute or convalescent COVID-19. The DNA for the CDR3 is TGTGCCAGCAGCCAACTAGCGGGGGCACAAGAGACCCAGTACTTC. This sequence encodes CASSQLAGAQETQYF.